These 31 T cell receptor beta chains came from one sample sequenced in a study of T cell responses to AZD1222 COVID-19 vaccine. Generated by immunoSEQ multiplex PCR, the TCRdb table keeps only in-frame clones and is missing some. The profile covers about 170,000 clones, with 80% to 95% appearing a single time and about 3.9% taken by the ten largest. Sequencing used peripheral blood, obtained on day 0 of AZD1222 vaccination. The receptors shown here come from an adult in good health.

The chain is built from TRBV9 and TRBJ1-1; possibly TRBD1 for D (5 bases). CDR1 SGDLS and CDR2 YYNGEE come from the germline V gene. This CDR3 comprises 14 residues. V gave up 7 bases and J gave up 1 base, with 14 bases separating them. The CDR3 DNA reads TGTGCCAGCTTTCCCTTGGGGGGGAACACTGAAGCTTTCTTT. Translation gives CASFPLGGNTEAFF.

The chain joins TRBV5-8 to TRBJ1-1, with D possibly matching TRBD1 (6 bases). Germline V lookup: CDR1 SGHTS, CDR2 YDEGEE. This CDR3 has 16 residues. V was shortened by 0 bases and J by 5 bases, with 17 bases between the two germline ends. CDR3: CASSLAGGGFRTEAFF. The CDR3 DNA is TGTGCCAGCAGCTTGGCCGGAGGGGGGTTCAGGACTGAAGCTTTCTTT. The variable domain in full, completed from reference TRBV5-8 and TRBJ1-1, reads EAGVTQSPTHLIKTRGQQATLRCSPISGHTSVYWYQQALGLGLQFLLWYDEGEERNRGNFPPRFSGRQFPNYSSELNVNALELEDSALYLCASSLAGGGFRTEAFFGQGTRLTVV.

V is TRBV10-3 and J is TRBJ1-2; 11 bases fit TRBD1. This CDR3 is 18 amino acids long. The V segment lost 0 bases and the J segment 2 bases; nucleotides outside the gene matches: 8. Germline CDR1 ENHRY, CDR2 SYGVKD. The CDR3 sequence: CAISESMDRGLVNYGYTF. The CDR3 DNA follows: TGTGCCATCAGTGAGTCTATGGACAGGGGGCTGGTCAACTATGGCTACACCTTC.

This chain connects TRBV27 to TRBJ2-3; 9 nucleotides line up with TRBD2. Germline CDR1 MNHEY, CDR2 SMNVEV (reference sequence). Germline trimming cut 3 bases from V and 3 bases from J; bases unmatched to any gene: 4. The CDR3 spans 15 residues. This chain's CDR3 is CASSLREGLTDTQYF. CDR3 DNA: TGTGCCAGCAGTTTGCGGGAGGGACTGACAGATACGCAGTATTTT.

The genes are TRBV11-2 and TRBJ1-6; no firm D call. CDR1 SGHAT and CDR2 FQNNGV come from the germline V gene. The ends were cut back, 2 bases at V and 6 bases at J, with 14 bases in the middle. This CDR3 region has 16 residues. CDR3 nucleotide sequence: TGTGCCAGCAGCTTATCCGTCGTGATCCCTAATTCACCCCTCCACTTT. Its protein product is CASSLSVVIPNSPLHF.

The chain has TRBV18 and TRBJ1-1; D unclear. V shed 4 bases and J shed 5 bases, with 11 bases lying between them. Germline V gene sequence: CDR1 KGHSH, CDR2 LQKENI. This CDR3 has 13 amino acids. CDR3 nucleotide sequence: TGTGCCAGCTCACGAATAGAGCGTACTGAAGCTTTCTTT. Its protein is CASSRIERTEAFF.

The J gene is TRBJ2-7, the V gene TRBV15; D gene ambiguous. Trimming took off 4 bases at V and 3 bases at J, with 31 bases between the two ends. In germline, CDR1 is LNHNV, CDR2 YYDKDF (reference sequence). This CDR3 region has 20 residues. The CDR3: CATSKKRKDGEVFLVYEQYF. CDR3 in DNA: TGTGCCACCAGCAAGAAAAGAAAGGACGGAGAGGTCTTCTTGGTCTACGAGCAGTACTTC.

The rearrangement joins TRBV7-9 to TRBJ2-1; TRBD1 is a possible D gene (6 bases). The CDR3 is made up of 15 amino acids. The V gene lost 3 bases and the J gene lost 8 bases, with 17 bases spanning the gap. Germline V gives CDR1 SEHNR, CDR2 FQNEAQ (reference sequence). The CDR3 bases are TGTGCCAGCAGCTTTTATAGCGCCCCAGGGGATGAGCAGTTCTTC. It encodes CASSFYSAPGDEQFF.

The chain has TRBV7-9 and TRBJ1-3, with a weak D call TRBD1 (5 bases). Germline CDR1 SEHNR, CDR2 FQNEAQ (reference sequence). V lost 7 bases to trimming and J lost 2 bases, with 21 bases between them. The CDR3 runs 17 residues. CDR3 bases: TGTGCCAGCAACTCCAAGGAGGGCAGGGATACTGGAAACACCATATATTTT. Translating gives CASNSKEGRDTGNTIYF.

This clone appeared a single time. The chain combines TRBV3-1 (or the pseudogene TRBV3-2) with TRBJ1-5; D is perhaps TRBD1 (5 bases). Looked up from germline, CDR1 is LGHDT and CDR2 is YNNKEL (reference sequence). This CDR3 region has 14 residues. Trimming left V 4 bases short and J 0 bases short, with 7 bases between. The DNA for the CDR3 is TGTGCCAGCAGCCCGGGGGTTAGCAATCAGCCCCAGCATTTT. Translated: CASSPGVSNQPQHF.

This rearrangement joins TRBV27 to TRBJ1-2; the D is unclear. V lost 6 bases and J lost 4, with 12 bases in between. Germline CDR1 is MNHEY and CDR2 is SMNVEV (reference sequence). This CDR3 comprises 13 residues. The CDR3 bases are TGTGCCAGCAGAAAGGGCCACTCCTATGGCTACACCTTC. Protein: CASRKGHSYGYTF.

The chain joins TRBV7-5 to TRBJ1-2. TRBV7-5 is classified as a pseudogene. This CDR3 has 14 amino acids. The CDR3 sequence is CVRPGAGRGYGYTF. The CDR3 DNA reads TGTGTCAGACCGGGTGCGGGACGTGGCTATGGCTACACCTTC.

The rearrangement uses TRBV9 and TRBJ1-2; 7 positions agree with TRBD1. Unmatched junction bases numbered 10, after V lost 0 bases and J lost 2 bases. The CDR3 extends over 17 amino acids. Looked up from germline, CDR1 is SGDLS and CDR2 is YYNGEE. The CDR3 DNA is TGTGCCAGCAGCGTAGCGACAGGGTTTGTCGGGAACTATGGCTACACCTTC. Translated, it gives CASSVATGFVGNYGYTF.

The rearrangement links TRBV3-1 (or the pseudogene TRBV3-2) to TRBJ2-7; a possible D gene is TRBD1 (5 bases). The CDR3 is made up of 17 amino acids. CDR1 LGHDT and CDR2 YNNKEL come from the germline V gene (reference sequence). V gave up 0 bases and J gave up 3 bases, with 18 bases separating them. This CDR3 is CASSQEIPRTQFYEQYF. In nucleotides, the CDR3 is TGTGCCAGCAGCCAAGAAATTCCCCGGACACAATTCTACGAGCAGTACTTC.

This chain links TRBV18 with TRBJ1-4, with D maybe TRBD1 (6 bases). Germline V gene data show CDR1 as KGHSH and CDR2 as LQKENI. The V and J ends lost 1 base and 8 bases respectively, with 11 bases between them. The CDR3 totals 14 residues. The CDR3 spells CASSPRTDPEKLFF. The CDR3 DNA reads as TGTGCCAGCTCACCACGGACAGACCCGGAAAAACTGTTTTTT.

The CDR3 here is CASSANTEQYF. The CDR3 DNA reads TGTGCCAGCAGCGCCAACACAGAGCAGTACTTC. This sequence joins TRBV9 and TRBJ2-7; D is ambiguous. This CDR3 is 11 amino acids long. CDR1 SGDLS and CDR2 YYNGEE come from the germline V gene. V shed 3 bases and J shed 7 bases, with 8 bases lying between them. The variable domain in full, completed from reference TRBV9 and TRBJ2-7, reads DSGVTQTPKHLITATGQRVTLRCSPRSGDLSVYWYQQSLDQGLQFLIQYYNGEERAKGNILERFSAQQFPDLHSELNLSSLELGDSALYFCASSANTEQYFGPGTRLTVT.

The V and J genes are TRBV6-2 or TRBV6-3 and TRBJ2-7; unclear D gene. This CDR3 is built from 13 residues. The germline V gene encodes CDR1 MNHEY and CDR2 SVGEGT. V lost 6 bases, J lost 3 bases, and 12 bases lay in between. CDR3 nucleotides: TGTGCCAGCAGCTTAAAACAGATCTACGAGCAGTACTTC. Encoded protein: CASSLKQIYEQYF.

This clone came up once. The chain is built from TRBV27 and TRBJ1-2; 8 nucleotides align to TRBD1. CDR1 and CDR2 from the germline V gene are MNHEY and SMNVEV (reference sequence). Germline trimming cut 2 bases from V and 6 bases from J; bases unmatched to any gene: 11. The CDR3 totals 16 residues. CDR3 region: CASSLTFTGTGHGYTF. Written as DNA, the CDR3 is TGTGCCAGCAGTTTAACATTTACCGGGACAGGACATGGCTACACCTTC.

The chain combines TRBV6-5 with TRBJ2-7; tentative D call: TRBD1 (6 bases). Germline CDR1 reads MNHEY; CDR2 reads SVGAGI. This CDR3 is 11 amino acids long. Trimming shortened V by 8 bases and J by 1 base, and 6 bases separated the two germline ends. CDR3 protein: CASQGSYEQYF. The CDR3 bases are TGTGCCAGCCAGGGGTCCTACGAGCAGTACTTC.

V is TRBV6-1 and J is TRBJ1-2, with 7 bases that match TRBD1. V was pared by 2 bases and J by 7 bases, with 4 bases of the junction left unmatched. The CDR3 has 13 amino acids. Germline loops: CDR1 MNHNS, CDR2 SASEGT. The CDR3 DNA follows: TGTGCCAGCAGTGAACTACAGGGGTTTGGCTACACCTTC. As protein: CASSELQGFGYTF.

In DNA, the CDR3 is TGTGCCAGCAGCTTATCACAGGGGGGATCACCCCTCCACTTT. Translating gives CASSLSQGGSPLHF. J is TRBJ1-6 and V is TRBV7-2, with TRBD1 matching 8 bases. Germline V gene lookup returns CDR1 SGHTA and CDR2 FQGNSA. The CDR3 loop spans 14 amino acids. The ends lost 2 bases at V and 10 bases at J; junction bases unmatched: 4.

The genes are TRBV7-9 and TRBJ2-5, with 8 bases that match TRBD1. Germline V gene sequence: CDR1 SEHNR, CDR2 FQNEAQ (reference sequence). This CDR3 spans 15 amino acids. Trimming cost V 5 bases and J 5 bases; bases outside gene matches: 10. CDR3: CASSLTGAGSETQYF. DNA of the CDR3: TGTGCCAGCAGCCTGACAGGGGCCGGTTCCGAGACCCAGTACTTC. Drawing the rest from reference TRBV7-9 and TRBJ2-5, the complete variable domain is DTGVSQNPRHKITKRGQNVTFRCDPISEHNRLYWYRQTLGQGPEFLTYFQNEAQLEKSRLLSDRFSAERPKGSFSTLEIQRTEQGDSAMYLCASSLTGAGSETQYFGPGTRLLVL.

This clone was recorded a few times. The CDR3 sequence: CSGVRGLTEAFF. The CDR3 region has the DNA TGCAGCGGGGTCAGGGGGCTCACTGAAGCTTTCTTT. V and J are TRBV29-1 and TRBJ1-1, with TRBD1 matching over 8 bases. Germline V gives CDR1 SQVTM, CDR2 ANQGSEA. V dropped 7 bases and J dropped 4; count of bases not matched to a gene: 5. The CDR3 runs 12 residues.

V usage is TRBV15 and J usage is TRBJ2-7; tentative D call: TRBD2 (5 bases). This CDR3 is built from 15 residues. CDR1 LNHNV and CDR2 YYDKDF come from the germline V gene (reference sequence). Trimming pared 0 bases from V and 3 bases from J, leaving 12 bases between. CDR3 in DNA: TGTGCCACCAGCAGAGATACTACCCGGGGCTACGAGCAGTACTTC. It encodes CATSRDTTRGYEQYF.

The chain recombines TRBV5-4 with TRBJ1-4; D is unclear. Between the trimmed V and J ends, which lost 1 base and 6 bases, there was a span of 13 bases. The CDR3 extends over 15 amino acids. The germline V gene has CDR1 SGHNT and CDR2 YYREEE (reference sequence). CDR3 nucleotide sequence: TGTGCCAGCAGCTTGAACGGGCCCGGGGATGAAAAACTGTTTTTT. Protein product: CASSLNGPGDEKLFF.

The rearrangement links TRBV3-1 (or the pseudogene TRBV3-2) to TRBJ1-3; no definite D call. The CDR3 consists of 16 residues. V shed 0 bases and J shed 0 bases, with 9 bases lying between them. The V gene's germline CDR1 is LGHDT and CDR2 YNNKEL (reference sequence). CDR3 sequence: CASSQEGSVSGNTIYF. In nucleotides, the CDR3 is TGTGCCAGCAGCCAAGAGGGCAGTGTCTCTGGAAACACCATATATTTT.

This rearrangement joins TRBV10-3 to TRBJ1-2; no firm D call. Between the trimmed V and J ends, which lost 0 bases and 0 bases, there was a span of 11 bases. Germline CDR1 and CDR2: ENHRY and SYGVKD. The CDR3 is 16 amino acids. CDR3 residues: CAISESTDGTNYGYTF. In DNA, the CDR3 is TGTGCCATCAGTGAGTCGACTGACGGAACTAACTATGGCTACACCTTC.

The rearrangement links TRBV10-3 to TRBJ1-6, with a possible D match to TRBD1 (6 bases). The V end lost 8 bases, the J end lost 7 bases, and 9 bases lay between the germline ends. Germline loops: CDR1 ENHRY, CDR2 SYGVKD. CDR3 size: 12 residues. The CDR3 nucleotides read TGTGCCATCGGCACAGGGAATTCACCCCTCCACTTT. It translates to CAIGTGNSPLHF.

This clone has just one count. The chain links TRBV2 to TRBJ2-7, with 9 bases fitting TRBD1. The CDR3 loop spans 15 amino acids. With 6 bases clipped from V and 4 bases from J, the junction kept 10 bases outside the gene matches. CDR1 and CDR2 (germline): SNHLY, FYNNEI. The CDR3 region is CASSRPGQGSYEQYF. The CDR3 region has the DNA TGTGCCAGCAGCAGACCGGGACAGGGTTCGTACGAGCAGTACTTC.

The rearrangement links TRBV28 to TRBJ2-7; TRBD1 might be the D (5 bases). Trimming shortened V by 7 bases and J by 5 bases, and 12 bases separated the two germline ends. The germline CDR1 and CDR2 sequences are MDHEN and SYDVKM. This CDR3 has 12 amino acids. The CDR3 bases are TGTGCCAGCATCGGCAGGGTAAACGAGCAGTACTTC. It codes for CASIGRVNEQYF.

V is TRBV3-1 (or the pseudogene TRBV3-2) and J is TRBJ2-7; D is perhaps TRBD1 or TRBD2 (5 bases each). V was cut by 4 bases and J by 3 bases, with 16 bases left in between. From germline, CDR1 is LGHDT and CDR2 YNNKEL (reference sequence). The CDR3 is 15 amino acids. This CDR3 is CASSPSGTFLYEQYF. The CDR3 nucleotides are TGTGCCAGCAGCCCCTCCGGGACGTTCCTCTACGAGCAGTACTTC.